This T cell receptor beta chain is from a study of blood T cell repertoires in COVID-19. In the study overall: Samples came from the United States, Italy and Spain, spanning acute and convalescent COVID-19. In each case, the material was cDNA or gDNA derived from T cells, B-cell-depleted T cells, or PBMCs.

V gave up 6 bases and J gave up 4 bases; unmatched junction bases: 5. The CDR3 covers 13 residues. The germline V gene encodes CDR1 MDHEN and CDR2 SYDVKM. Ten or more counts support this clone. Authors' analysis steps: Quantification of nucleated cells was approximated via reference gene primer amplification. Data came from immunoSEQ multiplex PCR; TCRdb stores just in-frame clones and leaves some out. That table furnishes V, J and clone size, whereas the DNA furnished D and trimming. The table has approximately 140,000 clones, around 81% seen once. The material sequenced was peripheral blood. This TCR derives from a man aged 35-49 years with active or convalescent COVID-19. This chain joins TRBV28 and TRBJ2-7; TRBD2 agrees at 8 bases. The CDR3 loop is CASSPGGGYEQYF. As DNA, the CDR3 is TGTGCCAGCAGCCCCGGGGGGGGTTACGAGCAGTACTTC.